These 18 T cell receptor beta chains originate from one sample sequenced in a study of cytomegalovirus exposure and HLA in healthy donors. PCR amplification relied on 60 Vbeta primers (plus 13 Jbeta primers). The method was immunoSEQ multiplex PCR; TCRdb's version includes in-frame clones alone and lacks a portion of them. The sample lists some 140,000 clones, around 79% seen once, with 2.5% to 3.5% in the top ten. The sequencing sample was made of PBMCs. Every receptor here comes from a female donor in good health and CMV-seronegative.

The chain's CDR3 is CASNPSGTGAPDTQYF. CDR3 coding DNA: TGTGCCAGCAATCCGTCCGGGACAGGGGCCCCAGATACGCAGTATTTT. J is TRBJ2-3 and V is TRBV28, with 10 bases fitting TRBD1. V trimming: 7 bases; J trimming: 4 bases; junction bases outside the gene matches: 11. CDR3 length: 16 amino acids. Germline loops: CDR1 MDHEN, CDR2 SYDVKM.

V usage is TRBV7-9 and J usage is TRBJ1-2; D call uncertain. CDR1 is SEHNR and CDR2 is FQNEAQ in the germline V gene (reference sequence). V lost 0 bases and J lost 0, with 11 bases in between. The CDR3 covers 16 residues. This CDR3 is CASSLAWPGANYGYTF. The CDR3 DNA is TGTGCCAGCAGCTTAGCGTGGCCAGGCGCTAACTATGGCTACACCTTC.

The gene calls are TRBV4-3 and TRBJ1-6; 8 nucleotides match TRBD1. After removal of 0 bases from V and 3 bases from J, the junction contained 16 bases not matched to a gene. There are 21 residues in the CDR3. CDR1 is LGHNA, CDR2 YSLEER, per germline. The CDR3: CASSQDRGPGLNSFYNSPLHF. In DNA form, the CDR3 reads TGCGCCAGCAGCCAAGACAGGGGGCCCGGCTTAAACTCTTTCTATAATTCACCCCTCCACTTT.

The CDR3, as DNA: TGCGCCAGCAGCTTGTATGCGGCCAAAAACATTCAGTACTTC. It specifies CASSLYAAKNIQYF. The chain carries TRBV5-1 and TRBJ2-4; D gene uncertain. The germline CDR1 and CDR2 sequences are SGHRS and YFSETQ. The length of the CDR3 is 14 residues. V was clipped by 1 base and J by 1 base, with 6 bases between them.

The rearrangement joins TRBV4-1 to TRBJ2-7; weak D call: TRBD1 (5 bases). Trimming stripped 0 bases from V and 4 bases from J, with 13 bases between. Germline lookup yields CDR1 MGHRA and CDR2 YSYEKL. The CDR3 sequence is 15 residues long. The DNA for the CDR3 is TGCGCCAGCAGCCAAGATGCCAGGGATTGGTACGAGCAGTACTTC. Amino acids: CASSQDARDWYEQYF.

This clone turned up a few times. The V gene is TRBV4-3, the J gene TRBJ2-3; 8 positions match TRBD2. V lost 5 bases and J lost 0; bases outside the gene matches: 7. The CDR3 is 16 amino acids. Germline-derived CDR1 and CDR2 are LGHNA and YSLEER. In DNA, the CDR3 is TGCGCCAGCAGCGACCGGACTAGCACTAGCACAGATACGCAGTATTTT. Translated, it gives CASSDRTSTSTDTQYF.

V usage is TRBV9 and J usage is TRBJ2-6, with TRBD1 as a possible D gene (6 bases). The CDR3 runs 18 residues. CDR1 SGDLS and CDR2 YYNGEE come from the germline V gene. The V end lost 4 bases, the J end lost 0 bases, and 17 bases lay between the germline ends. The CDR3 reads CASSPRDTGASGANVLTF. Written as DNA, the CDR3 is TGTGCCAGCAGCCCCCGGGACACAGGAGCCTCTGGGGCCAACGTCCTGACTTTC.

The chain couples TRBV6-6 to TRBJ1-2; 7 positions agree with TRBD1. The germline V gene encodes CDR1 MNHNY and CDR2 SVGAGI (reference sequence). V shed 2 bases and J 5 bases; nucleotides not matched to a gene: 11. The CDR3 extends over 16 amino acids. The CDR3 here is CASSYDLGQLLYGYTF. For the CDR3, the DNA is TGTGCCAGCAGTTACGATCTGGGACAGTTGCTATATGGCTACACCTTC.

The genes are TRBV5-1 and TRBJ1-4, with 7 bases aligning to TRBD1. Germline assignment: CDR1 SGHRS and CDR2 YFSETQ. The length of the CDR3 is 19 residues. J gave up 3 bases and V 4 bases, and 18 bases lay outside the gene matches. CDR3 DNA sequence: TGCGCCAGCAGCATCTCTCCGGCGGGACAGCGAGCCCCTAATGAAAAACTGTTTTTT. Protein: CASSISPAGQRAPNEKLFF.

This rearrangement joins TRBV5-1 to TRBJ2-7; 9 bases map to TRBD2. The V gene's germline CDR1 is SGHRS and CDR2 YFSETQ. Unmatched junction bases numbered 6, after V lost 4 bases and J lost 1 base. This CDR3 comprises 15 residues. The CDR3 DNA reads TGCGCCAGCAGCCCGGCGACTAGCGGATCCTACGAGCAGTACTTC. Protein: CASSPATSGSYEQYF.

This chain uses TRBV6-5 with TRBJ1-1; TRBD1 matches at 9 bases. The CDR3 has 14 residues. Germline V gene data show CDR1 as MNHEY and CDR2 as SVGAGI. The V segment lost 5 bases and the J segment 10 bases; nucleotides outside the gene matches: 11. Here the CDR3 DNA reads TGTGCCAGCAGTAAAGTGACAGGGGGTCGTGGAGCTTTCTTT. It encodes CASSKVTGGRGAFF.

The chain carries TRBV19 and TRBJ2-3; TRBD2 is a possible D gene (6 bases). Germline lookup yields CDR1 LNHDA and CDR2 SQIVND (reference sequence). V shed 2 bases and J shed 2 bases, with 20 bases lying between them. There are 18 residues in the CDR3. This CDR3 reads CASSISGWRGTDTDTQYF. The CDR3 nucleotides are TGTGCCAGTAGTATAAGTGGTTGGAGGGGTACGGACACAGATACGCAGTATTTT. Complete variable domain (other parts from reference TRBV19 and TRBJ2-3): DGGITQSPKYLFRKEGQNVTLSCEQNLNHDAMYWYRQDPGQGLRLIYYSQIVNDFQKGDIAEGYSVSREKKESFPLTVTSAQKNPTAFYLCASSISGWRGTDTDTQYFGPGTRLTVL.

V is TRBV2 and J is TRBJ1-6; D is perhaps TRBD1 (6 bases). The CDR3 consists of 14 residues. Trimming cost V 2 bases and J 9 bases, with 11 bases left between them. The V gene's germline CDR1 is SNHLY and CDR2 FYNNEI. The CDR3 spells CASSEQGQFSPLHF. The CDR3 coding sequence is TGTGCCAGCAGTGAACAGGGACAATTTTCACCCCTCCACTTT. Combining the CDR3 with reference TRBV2 and TRBJ1-6 gives the whole variable domain EPEVTQTPSHQVTQMGQEVILRCVPISNHLYFYWYRQILGQKVEFLVSFYNNEISEKSEIFDDQFSVERPDGSNFTLKIRSTKLEDSAMYFCASSEQGQFSPLHFGNGTRLTVT.

V is TRBV6-4 and J is TRBJ2-7; the match to TRBD2 covers 12 bases. This CDR3 spans 13 amino acids. Germline V gives CDR1 MRHNA, CDR2 SNTAGT. The V segment lost 6 bases and the J segment 12 bases; nucleotides outside the gene matches: 9. In DNA form, the CDR3 reads TGTGCCAGCAGGACTAGCGGGGGCCCCGAGGGGTACTTC. Its protein is CASRTSGGPEGYF.

The rearrangement links TRBV28 to TRBJ2-7, with a tentative D call TRBD2 (6 bases). The CDR3 length is 12 residues. The germline gives CDR1 MDHEN, CDR2 SYDVKM. V was trimmed by 8 bases and J by 4 bases, leaving 12 bases between them. The CDR3 sequence is CASRSGQYEQYF. In DNA, the CDR3 is TGTGCCAGCCGAAGCGGGCAGTACGAGCAGTACTTC. Full variable domain (missing parts from reference TRBV28 and TRBJ2-7): DVKVTQSSRYLVKRTGEKVFLECVQDMDHENMFWYRQDPGLGLRLIYFSYDVKMKEKGDIPEGYSVSREKKERFSLILESASTNQTSMYLCASRSGQYEQYFGPGTRLTVT.

Many counts were recorded for this clone. This chain connects TRBV25-1 to TRBJ2-7; TRBD2 might be the D (7 bases). V was clipped by 6 bases and J by 2 bases, with 11 bases between them. CDR1 and CDR2 from the germline V gene are MGHDK and SYGVNS. CDR3 length: 13 residues. The DNA for the CDR3 is TGTGCCAGCAGGAGAGGGGGGGCCTACGAGCAGTACTTC. This gives the protein CASRRGGAYEQYF.

The genes are TRBV10-2 and TRBJ1-1; 8 nucleotides line up with TRBD1. Per germline, CDR1 WSHSY and CDR2 SAAADI. This CDR3 is 15 amino acids long. The V gene end was trimmed by 4 bases and the J gene end by 1 base; junction bases not matched to a gene: 5. For the CDR3, the DNA is TGCGCCAGCAGTGGCCAGGGGGCAAGGAACACTGAAGCTTTCTTT. Residues: CASSGQGARNTEAFF.

This clone was seen once. The chain carries TRBV7-9 and TRBJ2-5, with 8 bases identical to TRBD2. This CDR3 comprises 15 residues. Germline lookup yields CDR1 SEHNR and CDR2 FQNEAQ (reference sequence). V trimming: 5 bases; J trimming: 7 bases; junction bases outside the gene matches: 12. CDR3: CASSARSGIIGTQYF. DNA of the CDR3: TGTGCCAGCAGCGCCCGTAGCGGGATAATTGGGACCCAGTACTTC.